Reported below is one T cell receptor (beta chain). The V and J ends lost 3 bases and 6 bases respectively, with 9 bases between them. Germline CDR1 GTSNPN, CDR2 SVGIG (reference sequence). This CDR3 is built from 12 residues. The data originate from a study of shared clonotypes between healthy human individuals. Libraries were prepared by immunoSEQ multiplex PCR; TCRdb keeps only in-frame clonotypes and omits some of them. The table has about 1 million clones, roughly 80% seen once; the top ten hold 1.4%. Sequenced input: memory CD4+ T cells sorted from blood. Subset indicated: CD45RA-negative fraction. The chain carries TRBV30 and TRBJ2-1; the D gene is possibly TRBD1 (5 bases). This TCR derives from a man between 18 and 29 years old in good health. The CDR3 DNA reads as TGTGCCTGGAGCGAAAGGGGCAATGAGCAGTTCTTC. This translates into CAWSERGNEQFF.